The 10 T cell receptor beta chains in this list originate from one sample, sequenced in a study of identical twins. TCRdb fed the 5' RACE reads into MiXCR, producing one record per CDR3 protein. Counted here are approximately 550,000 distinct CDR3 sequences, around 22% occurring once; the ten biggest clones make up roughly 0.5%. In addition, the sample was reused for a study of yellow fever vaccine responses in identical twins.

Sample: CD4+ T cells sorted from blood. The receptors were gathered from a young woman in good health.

The CDR3 coding sequence is TGTGCCAGCAGCTTAGGCGCCAGGCAGGGTCTAACTGGGGCCAACGTCCTGACTTTC. Encoded protein: CASSLGARQGLTGANVLTF. V is TRBV7-8 and J is TRBJ2-6; tentatively, D is TRBD1 (5 bases). Germline values: CDR1 SGHVS, CDR2 FQNEAQ. The CDR3 spans 19 residues. V was shortened by 1 base and J by 2 bases, with 18 bases between the two germline ends.

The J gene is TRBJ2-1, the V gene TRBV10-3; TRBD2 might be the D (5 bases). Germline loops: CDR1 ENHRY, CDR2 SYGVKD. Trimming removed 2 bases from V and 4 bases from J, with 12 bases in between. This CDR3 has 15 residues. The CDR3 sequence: CAISEPGKIYNEQFF. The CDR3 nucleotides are TGTGCCATCAGTGAGCCGGGGAAAATTTACAATGAGCAGTTCTTC.

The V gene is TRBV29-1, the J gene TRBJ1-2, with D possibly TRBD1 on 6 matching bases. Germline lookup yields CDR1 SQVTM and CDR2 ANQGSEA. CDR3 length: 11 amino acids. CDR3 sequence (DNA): TGCGTGTACGGTAGGGGGGACCGCTACACCTTC. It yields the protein CVYGRGDRYTF.

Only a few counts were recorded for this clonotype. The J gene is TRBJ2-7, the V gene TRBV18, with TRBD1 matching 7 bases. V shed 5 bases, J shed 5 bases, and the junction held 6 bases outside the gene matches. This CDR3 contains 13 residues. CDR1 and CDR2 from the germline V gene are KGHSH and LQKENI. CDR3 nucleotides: TGTGCCAGCTCATGGGACAGAAGGAACGAGCAGTACTTC. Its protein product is CASSWDRRNEQYF.

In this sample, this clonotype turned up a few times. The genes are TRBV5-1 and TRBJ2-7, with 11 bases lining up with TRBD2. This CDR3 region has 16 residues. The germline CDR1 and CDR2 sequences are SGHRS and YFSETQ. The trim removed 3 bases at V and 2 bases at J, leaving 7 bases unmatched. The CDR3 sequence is CASSSTSGSYTYEQYF. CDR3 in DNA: TGCGCCAGCAGCTCTACTAGCGGGAGTTACACCTACGAGCAGTACTTC.

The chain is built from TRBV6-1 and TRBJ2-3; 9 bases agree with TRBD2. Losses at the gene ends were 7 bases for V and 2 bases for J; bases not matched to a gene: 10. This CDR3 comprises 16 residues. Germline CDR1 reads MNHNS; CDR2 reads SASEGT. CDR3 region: CASTPRASGVTDTQYF. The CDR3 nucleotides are TGTGCCAGCACCCCAAGGGCTAGCGGGGTCACAGATACGCAGTATTTT.

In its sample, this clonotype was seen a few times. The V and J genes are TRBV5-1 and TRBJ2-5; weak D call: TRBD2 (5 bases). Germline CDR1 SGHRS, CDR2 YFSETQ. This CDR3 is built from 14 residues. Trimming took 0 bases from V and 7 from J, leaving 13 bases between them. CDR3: CASSLGATAGTQYF. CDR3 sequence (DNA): TGCGCCAGCAGCTTGGGGGCGACGGCGGGGACCCAGTACTTC.

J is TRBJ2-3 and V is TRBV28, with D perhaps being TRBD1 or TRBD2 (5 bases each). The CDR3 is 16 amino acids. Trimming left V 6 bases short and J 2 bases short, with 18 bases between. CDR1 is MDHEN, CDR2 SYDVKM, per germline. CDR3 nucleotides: TGTGCCAGCAGGGCGTTGGCGAGGGGAGACACAGATACGCAGTATTTT. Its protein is CASRALARGDTDTQYF. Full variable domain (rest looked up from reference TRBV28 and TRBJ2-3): DVKVTQSSRYLVKRTGEKVFLECVQDMDHENMFWYRQDPGLGLRLIYFSYDVKMKEKGDIPEGYSVSREKKERFSLILESASTNQTSMYLCASRALARGDTDTQYFGPGTRLTVL.

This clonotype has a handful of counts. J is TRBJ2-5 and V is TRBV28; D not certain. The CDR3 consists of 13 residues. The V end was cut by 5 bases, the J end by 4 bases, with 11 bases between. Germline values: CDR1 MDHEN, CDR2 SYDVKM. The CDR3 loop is CASSPVALETQYF. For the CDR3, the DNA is TGTGCCAGCAGTCCAGTCGCCTTAGAGACCCAGTACTTC.

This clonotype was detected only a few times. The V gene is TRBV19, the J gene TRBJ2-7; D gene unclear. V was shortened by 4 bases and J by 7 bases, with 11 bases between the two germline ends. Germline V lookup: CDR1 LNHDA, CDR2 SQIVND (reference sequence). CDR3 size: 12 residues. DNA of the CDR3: TGTGCCAGTAGTACAAGTCCTCTGGAGCAGTACTTC. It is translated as CASSTSPLEQYF.